Each of the 10 T cell receptor beta chains below was sequenced from the same sample in a study of beta chain features in type 1 diabetes. Reverse transcribing all isolated RNA meant expressed TCRB transcripts were sequenced. Data came from immunoSEQ multiplex PCR; TCRdb stores just in-frame clones and leaves some out. Seen here are approximately 200,000 clones, 9.6% observed once, and the top ten hold 0.03% to 0.04%. The sequencing sample was made of naive CD4+ T cells from blood. These receptors all come from a woman in her late teens or twenties in good health.

This clone has more than one count but fewer than ten. The rearrangement joins TRBV6-6 to TRBJ2-1; 7 bases line up with TRBD1. CDR3 length: 16 amino acids. The V and J ends lost 4 bases and 2 bases, in that order; junction bases with no gene match: 8. CDR1 MNHNY and CDR2 SVGAGI come from the germline V gene (reference sequence). Here the CDR3 reads CASSLTGLRTYNEQFF. In DNA form, the CDR3 reads TGTGCCAGCAGTTTGACAGGGTTGAGAACCTACAATGAGCAGTTCTTC.

This sequence joins TRBV14 and TRBJ1-2; D remains unclear. CDR1 and CDR2 (germline): SGHDN, FVKESK. V shed 0 bases and J shed 5 bases, with 10 bases lying between them. The CDR3 sequence is 14 residues long. CDR3 loop: CASSQDQKHYGYTF. CDR3 DNA sequence: TGTGCCAGCAGCCAAGATCAGAAACATTATGGCTACACCTTC. Full variable domain (missing parts from reference TRBV14 and TRBJ1-2): EAGVTQFPSHSVIEKGQTVTLRCDPISGHDNLYWYRRVMGKEIKFLLHFVKESKQDESGMPNNRFLAERTGGTYSTLKVQPAELEDSGVYFCASSQDQKHYGYTFGSGTRLTVV.

The CDR3 reads CASSLSPRSGYNEQFF. For the CDR3, the DNA is TGTGCCAGCAGCTTGAGTCCCAGGAGCGGGTACAATGAGCAGTTCTTC. The rearrangement joins TRBV5-6 to TRBJ2-1; the D gene is possibly TRBD2 (6 bases). The CDR3 is 16 residues long. Deletions cut 1 base from V and 4 bases from J, with 15 bases between. The germline CDR1 and CDR2 sequences are SGHDT and YYEEEE.

This clone was seen more than once but under ten times. This chain joins TRBV19 and TRBJ2-6; a possible D gene is TRBD1 (5 bases). Germline V gene data show CDR1 as LNHDA and CDR2 as SQIVND (reference sequence). Trimming took 7 bases from V and 1 from J, leaving 17 bases between them. The CDR3 is 17 residues long. For the CDR3, the DNA is TGTGCCAGTAAACCACGACAGCACCAATCTGGGGCCAACGTCCTGACTTTC. Translation: CASKPRQHQSGANVLTF.

V is TRBV6-5 and J is TRBJ2-3; 9 positions agree with TRBD2. This CDR3 comprises 15 residues. The germline V gene encodes CDR1 MNHEY and CDR2 SVGAGI. J lost 4 bases, V lost 6 bases, and 8 bases had no gene match. CDR3 DNA: TGTGCCAGCAGCAGTAGCGGGAGATCCCCAGATACGCAGTATTTT. Protein sequence: CASSSSGRSPDTQYF.

V and J are TRBV4-1 and TRBJ2-1; a possible D gene is TRBD2 (5 bases). Germline-derived CDR1 and CDR2 are MGHRA and YSYEKL. The CDR3 spans 16 residues. The ends were cut back, 2 bases at V and 0 bases at J, with 11 bases in the middle. CDR3 in amino acids: CASSQFSGSSYNEQFF. CDR3 DNA sequence: TGCGCCAGCAGCCAATTCAGCGGCAGCTCCTACAATGAGCAGTTCTTC.

A few counts support this clone. J is TRBJ2-1 and V is TRBV10-3; tentative D call: TRBD2 (5 bases). The CDR3 runs to 14 residues. The V gene lost 2 bases and the J gene lost 2 bases, with 7 bases spanning the gap. The germline CDR1 and CDR2 sequences are ENHRY and SYGVKD. CDR3 sequence: CAISEQRPYNEQFF. CDR3 nucleotide sequence: TGTGCCATCAGTGAGCAGCGGCCCTACAATGAGCAGTTCTTC.

This clone was seen a handful of times. The chain couples TRBV6-1 to TRBJ1-5; no clear D gene. With 7 bases removed from V and 4 bases from J, the gap between germline ends came to 8 bases. This CDR3 has 12 residues. Germline values: CDR1 MNHNS, CDR2 SASEGT. The CDR3 nucleotides are TGTGCCAGCACTGCGGAGAATCAGCCCCAGCATTTT. Translated, it gives CASTAENQPQHF.

The gene calls are TRBV5-1 and TRBJ1-1, with a tentative D call TRBD1 (5 bases). Germline CDR1 SGHRS, CDR2 YFSETQ. V lost 4 bases, J lost 3 bases, and 22 bases lay in between. The CDR3 has 17 residues. CDR3 in DNA: TGCGCCAGCAGCAGATTTGACCTGGGGCGCGGGGACACTGAAGCTTTCTTT. This encodes CASSRFDLGRGDTEAFF.

CDR3 DNA: TGTGCCAGCAGTTTAAGACAGGGCCAAGGCAATCAGCCCCAGCATTTT. As protein: CASSLRQGQGNQPQHF. The chain carries TRBV28 and TRBJ1-5, with TRBD1 matching over 7 bases. Trimming removed 2 bases from V and 2 bases from J; junction bases left unmatched: 6. This CDR3 spans 16 amino acids. CDR1 and CDR2 from the germline V gene are MDHEN and SYDVKM. Full variable domain (remainder filled in from reference TRBV28 and TRBJ1-5): DVKVTQSSRYLVKRTGEKVFLECVQDMDHENMFWYRQDPGLGLRLIYFSYDVKMKEKGDIPEGYSVSREKKERFSLILESASTNQTSMYLCASSLRQGQGNQPQHFGDGTRLSIL.